These 16 T cell receptor beta chains originate from one sample sequenced in a study of T cell repertoires in cytomegalovirus infection. TCRdb re-called the reads through MiXCR, storing one row per CDR3 protein. This table has some 400,000 distinct CDR3 sequences, roughly 30% appearing once. Sequenced input: PBMCs. Every receptor here comes from a human donor in good health (CMV status not recorded). Some clones in this sample may be carry-over from other donors' samples.

This clonotype was seen many times. The chain joins TRBV7-8 to TRBJ1-4; D remains ambiguous. The CDR3 is 16 residues long. V lost 1 base and J 0 bases, leaving 9 bases between the germline ends. Germline CDR1 and CDR2: SGHVS and FQNEAQ. Here the CDR3 reads CASSLGTHATNEKLFF. CDR3 sequence (DNA): TGTGCCAGCAGCTTAGGCACGCATGCAACTAATGAAAAACTGTTTTTT.

As to this clonotype: This sequence may be a read error, since a much larger clone differs from it by one base. The chain couples TRBV4-2 to TRBJ2-5; TRBD2 might be the D (7 bases). The germline V gene encodes CDR1 LGHNA and CDR2 YNFKEQ. This CDR3 comprises 17 residues. In DNA, the CDR3 is TGTGCCACCAGCCAAGATTCGAGGGGGGGCCTTAAAGAGACCCAGTACTTC. Its translation is CATSQDSRGGLKETQYF.

This clonotype showed up just a few times. The junction departs from the called germline gene at one end, perhaps through a read error. This chain uses TRBV6-6 with TRBJ1-6; 7 bases align to TRBD1. The CDR3 sequence is 12 residues long. Germline assignment: CDR1 MNHNY and CDR2 SVGAGI (reference sequence). The CDR3 region is CASSYRQGWTNF. The CDR3 DNA reads as TGTGCCAGCAGTTACCGACAGGGTTGGACGAACTTT.

A note on this clonotype: This may come from a read error, since a much larger clone is one base off. CDR3 nucleotides: TGTGCCAGCAGCTTACGACTAGCGGGGGGCCTTTTTCACGAGACCCAGTACTTC. This sequence encodes CASSLRLAGGLFHETQYF. The V call is TRBV7-2, the J call TRBJ2-5; 13 bases are shared with TRBD2. Unmatched junction bases numbered 11, after V lost 2 bases and J lost 5 bases. The CDR3 spans 18 residues. From germline, CDR1 is SGHTA and CDR2 FQGNSA.

This clonotype turned up a few times. The V and J genes are TRBV6-8 and TRBJ1-4, with TRBD1 matching over 7 bases. The length of the CDR3 is 14 residues. V shed 6 bases and J 3 bases; nucleotides not matched to a gene: 4. The germline CDR1 and CDR2 sequences are MNHGY and SAAAGT. The CDR3, as DNA: TGTGCCAGCAGCACAGGGGTAGCTAATGAAAAACTGTTTTTT. Residues: CASSTGVANEKLFF.

This clonotype was counted between two and nine times. The V and J genes are TRBV11-1 and TRBJ1-1; no clear D. The V gene lost 5 bases and the J gene lost 5 bases, with 15 bases spanning the gap. Per germline, CDR1 SGHAT and CDR2 FQDESV (reference sequence). The CDR3 has 14 residues. The CDR3 DNA follows: TGTGCCAGCAGCCTAAACGGTGGTCTAACTGAAGCTTTCTTT. Amino acids: CASSLNGGLTEAFF.

Notes on this clonotype: One junction end disagrees with the germline gene, perhaps due to a read error. CDR3 nucleotides: TGTGCCAGCAGCAGTAGCGGGGGGTCCTCCTACGAGCAGTCATTC. Its protein product is CASSSSGGSSYEQSF. The chain is built from TRBV7-6 and TRBJ2-7, with 10 bases that match TRBD2. This CDR3 spans 15 amino acids. The germline V gene has CDR1 SGHVS and CDR2 FNYEAQ.

The rearrangement uses TRBV7-9 and TRBJ1-1; TRBD1 agrees at 10 bases. The CDR3 runs to 15 residues. Germline assignment: CDR1 SEHNR and CDR2 FQNEAQ (reference sequence). J was trimmed by 2 bases and V by 5 bases; bases with no gene match: 5. CDR3: CASSDRDRGNTEAFF. CDR3 sequence (DNA): TGTGCCAGCAGCGACCGGGACAGGGGTAACACTGAAGCTTTCTTT.

This clonotype showed up many times. This chain links TRBV12-3 or TRBV12-4 with TRBJ1-5, with 7 bases fitting TRBD1. CDR3 length: 17 amino acids. V shed 6 bases, J shed 5 bases, and the junction held 16 bases outside the gene matches. The CDR3 sequence: CASRRQGYEGSDQPQHF. CDR3 DNA: TGTGCCAGCAGGAGACAGGGATATGAGGGCAGCGATCAGCCCCAGCATTTT.

The CDR3 coding sequence is TGCAGTGCTAGTTTTCCGGGACAGGGGCGACTGTTTTTT. Translation gives CSASFPGQGRLFF. The chain uses TRBV20-1 and TRBJ1-4; the match to TRBD1 covers 10 bases. This CDR3 region has 13 residues. The germline V gene encodes CDR1 DFQATT and CDR2 SNEGSKA (reference sequence). With 3 bases clipped from V and 13 bases from J, the junction kept 8 bases outside the gene matches.

V usage is TRBV7-6 and J usage is TRBJ2-1; either TRBD1 or TRBD2 may fit D (5 bases each). The end of the DNA aligns better with TRBJ2-7, so the J call may be wrong. This CDR3 has 16 amino acids. Per germline, CDR1 SGHVS and CDR2 FNYEAQ. CDR3 bases: TGTGCCAGCAGCCGCGAGAGGGGAATGTCCGACAATGAGCAGTACTTC. Its protein product is CASSRERGMSDNEQYF.

The rearrangement uses TRBV5-6 and TRBJ2-1; 10 nucleotides match TRBD1. CDR3 length: 19 amino acids. CDR1 and CDR2 (germline): SGHDT, YYEEEE. V gave up 5 bases and J gave up 14 bases; unmatched junction bases: 28. The CDR3 DNA reads TGTGCCAGCAGGCACGACAGGGGGCAAACAAAAATCCTTGTTGGAGTGGAGTTCTTC. Translated: CASRHDRGQTKILVGVEFF.

The chain combines TRBV24-1 with TRBJ2-7; no clear D gene. Germline values: CDR1 KGHDR, CDR2 SFDVKD. The CDR3 is 13 amino acids. Trimming left V 3 bases short and J 3 bases short, with 8 bases between. In DNA form, the CDR3 reads TGTGCCACCAGTGATCCACGAGACTACGAGCAGTACTTC. It encodes CATSDPRDYEQYF.

The chain combines TRBV6-6 with TRBJ1-1; 11 nucleotides agree with TRBD1. V lost 0 bases to trimming and J lost 6 bases; unmatched junction nucleotides: 3. Germline CDR1 MNHNY, CDR2 SVGAGI (reference sequence). The CDR3 totals 15 residues. The CDR3, as DNA: TGTGCCAGCAGTTACTCGCCGGGACAGGGGGCTGAAGCTTTCTTT. Protein: CASSYSPGQGAEAFF.

In its sample, this clonotype was seen a few times. V and J are TRBV6-5 and TRBJ2-3; perhaps D is TRBD1 or TRBD2 (5 bases each). V lost 0 bases and J lost 0, with 10 bases in between. This CDR3 spans 16 amino acids. The germline gives CDR1 MNHEY, CDR2 SVGAGI. The CDR3 bases are TGTGCCAGCAGTTACTCGTGGGGACGGAGCACAGATACGCAGTATTTT. This gives the protein CASSYSWGRSTDTQYF.

In the case of this clonotype: The junction shows a germline mismatch at one end, possibly a read error. The chain links TRBV6-6 to TRBJ1-1, with D tentatively TRBD1 (6 bases). The germline V gene has CDR1 MNHNY and CDR2 SVGAGI (reference sequence). The CDR3 extends over 20 amino acids. The CDR3 spells CARSSMGHQGLFSTSTEDFF. CDR3 bases: TGTGCCCGCAGTTCAATGGGACACCAGGGTCTATTCAGCACTAGCACTGAAGATTTCTTT.